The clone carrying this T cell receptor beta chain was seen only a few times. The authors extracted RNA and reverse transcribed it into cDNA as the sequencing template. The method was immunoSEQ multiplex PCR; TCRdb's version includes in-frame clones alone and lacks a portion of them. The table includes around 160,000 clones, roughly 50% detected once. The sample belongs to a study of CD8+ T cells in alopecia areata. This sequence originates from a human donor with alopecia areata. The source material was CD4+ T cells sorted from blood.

CDR3 sequence (DNA): TGTGCCAGCAGCTTACGACAGTACAATGAGCAGTTCTTC. Translated: CASSLRQYNEQFF. The rearrangement joins TRBV9 to TRBJ2-1; D is perhaps TRBD1 (5 bases). V was shortened by 4 bases and J by 4 bases, with 9 bases between the two germline ends. The CDR3 has 13 residues. Germline V gene sequence: CDR1 SGDLS, CDR2 YYNGEE.